This record concerns one T cell receptor (beta chain) sequence. The assay was immunoSEQ multiplex PCR, and TCRdb's table has in-frame clones only and misses some. In the table there are 70,000 or so clones, approximately 90% of which are singletons. This sample stems from a study of T cells after somatic rescue of genetic block. This CDR3 spans 12 amino acids. V was pared by 5 bases and J by 5 bases, with 10 bases between. Germline values: CDR1 MNHNY, CDR2 SVGAGI (reference sequence). The sequenced sample was peripheral blood mononuclear cells (PBMCs). The receptor was derived from a man between 40 and 49 years old. The chain has TRBV6-6 and TRBJ2-7; D might be TRBD1 (6 bases). CDR3 in DNA: TGTGCCAGCAGTCGGCAGGGGAACGAGCAGTACTTC. This sequence encodes CASSRQGNEQYF.